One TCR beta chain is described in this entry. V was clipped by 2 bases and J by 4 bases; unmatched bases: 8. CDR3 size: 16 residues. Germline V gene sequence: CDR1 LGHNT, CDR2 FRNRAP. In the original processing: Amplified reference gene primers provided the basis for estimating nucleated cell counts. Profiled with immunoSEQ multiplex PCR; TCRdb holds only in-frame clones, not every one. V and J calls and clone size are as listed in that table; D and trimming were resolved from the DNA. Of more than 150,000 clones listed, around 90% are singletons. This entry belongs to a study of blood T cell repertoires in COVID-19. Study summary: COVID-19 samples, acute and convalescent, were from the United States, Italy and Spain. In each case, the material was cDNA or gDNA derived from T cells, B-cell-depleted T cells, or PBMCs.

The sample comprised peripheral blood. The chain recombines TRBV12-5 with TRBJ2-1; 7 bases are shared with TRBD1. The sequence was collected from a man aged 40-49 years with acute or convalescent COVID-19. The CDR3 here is CASGLKPGTEYNEQFF. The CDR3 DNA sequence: TGTGCTAGTGGTTTGAAACCCGGGACAGAGTACAATGAGCAGTTCTTC.